This TCR beta chain was identified in a study of blood T cell repertoires in COVID-19. Across the whole study: Collection of acute and convalescent COVID-19 samples took place in the United States, Italy and Spain. From T cells, B-cell-depleted T cells, or PBMCs came the material, which was cDNA or gDNA.

TCRdb keeps only in-frame clones here, not all; method: immunoSEQ multiplex PCR. The profile shows hundreds of thousands of clones, about nine tenths of them singletons. Participants were aged about 18 to 90 years from roughly 26 US areas. In Cohort 3, a recovered donor had either two negative PCRs, clearance, or symptom resolution. After removal of 6 bases from V and 5 bases from J, the junction contained 7 bases not matched to a gene. Germline V gene lookup returns CDR1 MNHEY and CDR2 SVGEGT. The CDR3 runs to 14 residues. The sequenced material came from PBMCs or T cells enriched from blood (not recorded which). This TCR was recovered from a woman aged 50 to 65 who had recovered from COVID-19. The rearrangement joins TRBV6-2 or TRBV6-3 to TRBJ1-5, with 7 bases aligning to TRBD1. The DNA for the CDR3 is TGTGCCAGCAGCCAAGGCAGGGGGTATCAGCCCCAGCATTTT. The encoded protein is CASSQGRGYQPQHF.